This T cell receptor beta chain was sequenced in a study of blood T cell repertoires in COVID-19. Methods used by the authors: Estimates of nucleated cell counts were drawn from the amplification of reference gene primers. Generated by immunoSEQ multiplex PCR, the TCRdb table keeps only in-frame clones and is missing some. D and trimming were read from the DNA, whereas the V and J calls and clone size are those reported in that table. This repertoire shows more than 90,000 clones, 80% to 90% found once; its top ten account for 11%. The CDR3 covers 15 residues. The germline V gene encodes CDR1 GTSNPN and CDR2 SVGIG (reference sequence). The J segment lost 5 bases and the V segment lost 2 bases, leaving 9 bases of the junction unmatched.

The sequencing input was peripheral blood. The chain couples TRBV30 to TRBJ2-3; 8 bases agree with TRBD2. This TCR was sampled from a woman aged 25-40 years with acute or convalescent COVID-19. The CDR3 sequence: CAWSTGLEGGDTQYF. CDR3 bases: TGTGCCTGGAGTACGGGACTAGAGGGTGGAGATACGCAGTATTTT.